This TCR beta chain was captured by sequencing in a study of T cell repertoires in cytomegalovirus infection. Study as a whole: Carrying CMV and the relevant HLA type showed in public TCR beta signatures. General observations from the study: What dominated the ex vivo response were HLA-C-restricted CMV-specific TCR beta clonotypes. The study identified carriers of CMV plus the relevant HLA from cumulative public TCR beta family frequency.

Germline V CDR1 and CDR2: SEHNR, FQNEAQ (reference sequence). The CDR3 is 15 amino acids. Trimming cost V 5 bases and J 0 bases, with 11 bases left between them. TCRdb re-derived calls from the reads in MiXCR, one entry per CDR3 protein. Among almost 300,000 distinct CDR3 sequences listed, about 9.2% were seen once. This clonotype was found many times. What it binds is unknown. This TCR was sampled from a human donor in good health (CMV status not recorded). Some clones in this sample may be carry-over from other donors' samples. The sequenced sample was PBMCs. This rearrangement joins TRBV7-9 to TRBJ2-4; the D gene could be TRBD1 or TRBD2 (5 bases each). Here the CDR3 reads CASSVVGPAKNIQYF. CDR3 nucleotides: TGTGCCAGCAGCGTCGTGGGACCAGCCAAAAACATTCAGTACTTC.